What follows are 20 T cell receptor beta chains derived from one specimen sequenced in a study of shared clonotypes between healthy human individuals. The assay was immunoSEQ multiplex PCR, and TCRdb's table has in-frame clones only and misses some. The data hold around 2.5 million clones, with over 85% observed a single time. Sequenced material: naive CD4+ T cells from PBMCs. Stated subset: CD45RA+ positively selected. The receptors were gathered from a man aged 18 to 35 in good health. Some clones in this sample may be carry-over from other donors' samples.

This clone was recorded only once. The rearrangement uses TRBV15 and TRBJ2-1; D unclear. The germline V gene has CDR1 LNHNV and CDR2 YYDKDF (reference sequence). This CDR3 comprises 14 residues. Between the trimmed V and J ends, which lost 1 base and 9 bases, there was a span of 13 bases. The CDR3 sequence is CATSRGRRGSEQFF. The CDR3 region has the DNA TGTGCCACCAGCAGAGGGCGCCGAGGTAGTGAGCAGTTCTTC.

This clone was seen a single time. V usage is TRBV10-1 and J usage is TRBJ2-1; 13 bases align to TRBD2. Germline assignment: CDR1 WNHNN and CDR2 SYGVQD (reference sequence). The CDR3 is 15 residues long. J gave up 5 bases and V 2 bases, and 0 bases lay outside the gene matches. CDR3 in amino acids: CASSEGTSGDNEQFF. The CDR3 DNA reads as TGCGCCAGCAGTGAGGGGACTAGCGGGGACAATGAGCAGTTCTTC.

The V call is TRBV10-3, the J call TRBJ2-4, with D possibly matching TRBD1 (6 bases). CDR3 length equals 13 residues. V was trimmed by 2 bases and J by 7 bases, leaving 9 bases between them. Germline V lookup: CDR1 ENHRY, CDR2 SYGVKD. CDR3 sequence reads: CAISENQGNIQYF. In nucleotides, the CDR3 is TGTGCCATCAGTGAGAATCAGGGGAACATTCAGTACTTC.

This chain connects TRBV6-1 to TRBJ1-6, with D perhaps matching TRBD1 (5 bases). Germline CDR1 is MNHNS and CDR2 is SASEGT. The CDR3 has 15 residues. The V end was cut by 0 bases, the J end by 10 bases, with 13 bases between. The CDR3 DNA reads as TGTGCCAGCAGTGAAGCTGGGGGGTTGGGGTCACCCCTCCACTTT. Protein: CASSEAGGLGSPLHF.

This chain connects TRBV13 to TRBJ2-7; D is unclear. Looked up from germline, CDR1 is PRHDT and CDR2 is FYEKMQ (reference sequence). Trimming stripped 5 bases from V and 4 bases from J, with 18 bases between. CDR3 length: 15 residues. CDR3 protein: CASSPGQPARYEQYF. DNA for the CDR3: TGTGCCAGCAGCCCAGGCCAGCCCGCTCGGTACGAGCAGTACTTC.

This clone has just one count. The chain has TRBV9 and TRBJ2-1, with TRBD2 matching 14 bases. V dropped 4 bases and J dropped 6; count of bases not matched to a gene: 3. CDR1 SGDLS and CDR2 YYNGEE come from the germline V gene. The CDR3 runs to 15 residues. CDR3 in DNA: TGTGCCAGCAGCCGGGGACTAGCGGGAGTCAATGAGCAGTTCTTC. As protein: CASSRGLAGVNEQFF.

The J gene is TRBJ1-4, the V gene TRBV7-9; D ambiguous. CDR3 length equals 13 residues. V lost 5 bases, J lost 6 bases, and 10 bases lay in between. CDR1 is SEHNR, CDR2 FQNEAQ, per germline (reference sequence). DNA of the CDR3: TGTGCCAGCAGCCCCCCCCCTCATGAAAAACTGTTTTTT. The encoded protein is CASSPPPHEKLFF.

This chain joins TRBV14 and TRBJ1-1; D is perhaps TRBD1 (6 bases). From germline, CDR1 is SGHDN and CDR2 FVKESK. The CDR3 runs 14 residues. Between the trimmed V and J ends, which lost 0 bases and 9 bases, there was a span of 14 bases. The CDR3 is CASSQEYSRGKAFF. The CDR3 region has the DNA TGTGCCAGCAGCCAAGAGTATAGCAGGGGAAAAGCTTTCTTT.

V and J are TRBV27 and TRBJ1-1; 9 bases are a match to TRBD1. The junction had 16 bases not matched to a gene; V was cut back by 2 bases and J by 0 bases. From germline, CDR1 is MNHEY and CDR2 SMNVEV (reference sequence). CDR3 length equals 20 residues. The CDR3 here is CASSLRPGTGRIPMNTEAFF. CDR3 bases: TGTGCCAGCAGTTTAAGGCCAGGGACAGGGAGGATCCCTATGAACACTGAAGCTTTCTTT.

CDR3 in amino acids: CASSYSTALMGNIQYF. CDR3 DNA sequence: TGTGCCAGCAGTTACTCGACCGCTCTAATGGGAAACATTCAGTACTTC. The rearrangement uses TRBV6-6 and TRBJ2-4; no clear D. Germline lookup yields CDR1 MNHNY and CDR2 SVGAGI (reference sequence). The CDR3 extends over 16 amino acids. Trimming removed 0 bases at V and 6 bases at J, with 15 bases between.

V is TRBV28 and J is TRBJ1-2; D is uncertain. Trimming shortened V by 2 bases and J by 4 bases, and 8 bases separated the two germline ends. Germline values: CDR1 MDHEN, CDR2 SYDVKM. The CDR3 runs 13 residues. The CDR3 DNA reads TGTGCCAGCAGTTTACCGGGAGTCTATGGCTACACCTTC. As protein: CASSLPGVYGYTF.

As concerns this clone: Other DNA sequences from this sample encode an identical CDR3 as well. This chain joins TRBV28 and TRBJ2-7; D gene ambiguous. The germline V gene encodes CDR1 MDHEN and CDR2 SYDVKM. The CDR3 is 12 amino acids. Trimming left V 3 bases short and J 4 bases short, with 7 bases between. Written as DNA, the CDR3 is TGTGCCAGCAGTTTGGGCGGTTACGAGCAGTACTTC. Protein sequence: CASSLGGYEQYF. The variable domain in full, completed from reference TRBV28 and TRBJ2-7, reads DVKVTQSSRYLVKRTGEKVFLECVQDMDHENMFWYRQDPGLGLRLIYFSYDVKMKEKGDIPEGYSVSREKKERFSLILESASTNQTSMYLCASSLGGYEQYFGPGTRLTVT.

This chain connects TRBV5-6 to TRBJ2-7; tentatively, D is TRBD2 (6 bases). V dropped 5 bases and J dropped 8 bases, with 20 bases sitting between them. Germline CDR1 reads SGHDT; CDR2 reads YYEEEE. CDR3 length: 14 amino acids. CDR3 sequence: CASSLRDSRFKQYF. The CDR3 DNA follows: TGTGCCAGCAGTCTCCGGGACTCGCGGTTTAAGCAGTACTTC.

This chain links TRBV7-3 with TRBJ2-7, with D possibly matching TRBD2 (5 bases). Germline V gene sequence: CDR1 SGHTA, CDR2 FQGTGA. V was cut by 4 bases and J by 6 bases, with 13 bases left in between. The CDR3 spans 13 residues. CDR3 bases: TGTGCCAGCAGCTACCACCCCGCGGGCGAGCAGTACTTC. This codes for CASSYHPAGEQYF.

This rearrangement joins TRBV6-1 to TRBJ1-1; tentative D call: TRBD1 (5 bases). V shed 7 bases and J shed 5 bases, with 20 bases lying between them. Germline CDR1 is MNHNS and CDR2 is SASEGT. The CDR3 extends over 15 amino acids. In DNA form, the CDR3 reads TGTGCCAGCACTGGGGGACGAAGAGGTCCGACTGAAGCTTTCTTT. This gives the protein CASTGGRRGPTEAFF.

This chain links TRBV27 with TRBJ2-7; 7 bases are a match to TRBD2. The V gene end was trimmed by 3 bases and the J gene end by 6 bases; junction bases not matched to a gene: 8. The CDR3 length is 14 residues. CDR1 and CDR2 (germline): MNHEY, SMNVEV (reference sequence). The CDR3, as DNA: TGTGCCAGCAGTTTGGTCGTGGGAGGGGTCGAGCAGTACTTC. This codes for CASSLVVGGVEQYF.

This chain connects TRBV19 to TRBJ1-3; TRBD1 agrees at 12 bases. After removal of 7 bases from V and 1 base from J, the junction contained 8 bases not matched to a gene. This CDR3 has 17 residues. Germline lookup yields CDR1 LNHDA and CDR2 SQIVND (reference sequence). The DNA for the CDR3 is TGTGCCAGTACGGGACAGGGGGCATTTGCGTCTGGAAACACCATATATTTT. Translated, it gives CASTGQGAFASGNTIYF. Filled out from reference TRBV19 and TRBJ1-3, the complete variable domain reads DGGITQSPKYLFRKEGQNVTLSCEQNLNHDAMYWYRQDPGQGLRLIYYSQIVNDFQKGDIAEGYSVSREKKESFPLTVTSAQKNPTAFYLCASTGQGAFASGNTIYFGEGSWLTVV.

The chain is built from TRBV2 and TRBJ1-4; 7 bases align to TRBD1. Trimming took 5 bases from V and 6 from J; bases not matched to a gene: 6. The CDR3 contains 14 residues. CDR1 SNHLY and CDR2 FYNNEI come from the germline V gene. CDR3 bases: TGTGCCAGCAGTAAGCAGGGGGGGGATGAAAAACTGTTTTTT. It codes for CASSKQGGDEKLFF.

This chain connects TRBV5-1 to TRBJ2-7; 11 bases fit TRBD2. The CDR3 spans 15 residues. CDR1 and CDR2 (germline): SGHRS, YFSETQ. V was clipped by 4 bases and J by 5 bases; unmatched bases: 8. The DNA of the CDR3 is TGCGCCAGCAGCCCTCTAGCGGGAGGCCCCAACGAGCAGTACTTC. It encodes CASSPLAGGPNEQYF.

V usage is TRBV6-5 and J usage is TRBJ2-3; 8 nucleotides agree with TRBD2. From germline, CDR1 is MNHEY and CDR2 SVGAGI. The CDR3 has 15 amino acids. Germline trimming cut 6 bases from V and 0 bases from J; bases unmatched to any gene: 5. CDR3 DNA: TGTGCCAGCAGGTTACTAGCGGCTAGCACAGATACGCAGTATTTT. Its translation is CASRLLAASTDTQYF.